This T cell receptor beta chain was sequenced during a study of T cell responses to AZD1222 COVID-19 vaccine (dated by TCRdb to the early 2020s). The study in broad terms: A total of about 250 trial participants underwent TCR sequencing, of whom about 200 had received two doses of AZD1222 and roughly 26 had received two doses of the MenACWY control vaccine. Trial participants were enrolled into age subgroups of 18-55, 56-69 and 70-plus years, which contained about 150, 27 and 61 TCR-sequenced participants, respectively.

From the cysteine up to the phenylalanine, the CDR3 has a length of 11 residues. Of all the DNA, just the CDR3 is kept, 33 bases in frame from base 1. Based on the germline V gene (reference sequence), the CDR1 and CDR2 sequences are MNHNY and SVGAGI. Trimming removed 3 bases from V and 10 bases from J, leaving 7 bases between the germline ends. Study-wide conclusions, independent of this receptor: No day 14 peak-response samples were available, so repertoires were characterized only after the peak T cell response. Spike-specific TCR breadth and depth rose significantly after two AZD1222 doses compared with day 0 and with MenACWY recipients. Reportedly, almost half of the unique spike-specific TCRs recognized epitopes lying outside the regions that are mutated in the B.1.351 and B.1.1.7 variants. Vaccine-associated CD4 TCRs spanned the whole spike protein, with dominant responses in regions 160-218 and 743-854. Conclusions about previously exposed vaccinees were limited because only six AZD1222 recipients were SARS-CoV-2 seropositive at baseline. Participants were mostly white British, with more females than males. The authors suggested clonal diversity may have been underestimated. The 56-69-year group was small, and its depth increase did not reach significance, likely because of low power.

The time point label, as the study defines it: about 28 days (+/-7) after the second vaccine dose. AZD1222 recipients whose second dose came at about 4 weeks and those whose second dose came at about 12 weeks were combined into one group, since spike-specific TCR depth and breadth did not differ between the two schedules. Samples from vaccinated people were obtained from the UK trials COV001 and COV002, which included a single-blind randomized controlled phase 2/3 trial of AZD1222 (ChAdOx1 nCoV-19) in healthy adults. Trial participant PBMC samples were collected at day 0 and day 28 after the second dose for TCRbeta chain sequencing. The CDR3 regions of human TCRbeta chains were subjected to immunosequencing. The authors' analysis ran thus. TCRs in the repertoires were matched against a reference library of SARS-CoV-2-specific TCRs that had been generated with the MIRA antigen-specificity platform. Breadth was defined as the fraction of unique TCRs that were SARS-CoV-2-associated, and depth was defined as the fraction of total T cells that were SARS-CoV-2-associated. Each spike-specific TCR was assigned to its reactive spike region and to a CD4 or CD8 class using the MIRA data. Log10-transformed breadth and depth values were compared by one-way ANOVA with Sidak's multiple comparisons tests. TCRdb retrieved this table from immuneACCESS and kept in-frame rearrangements only. Not all clones are present; in checked studies, unresolved V genes account for under half, and no reason is known for the remainder. That table furnishes V, J and clone size, whereas the DNA furnished D and trimming. Recorded for this sample are roughly 140,000 clones; 85% to 90% of them occurred a single time. 1.6% of the sample goes to the ten largest clones.

For this clone: What antigen it recognizes has not been identified. No base quality values were provided; no much bigger clone lies one nucleotide off.

The sample consisted of peripheral blood, taken 28 days after the second AZD1222 dose. The rearranged segments are TRBV6-6 and TRBJ2-1; no D gene is confidently identified. The origin of this receptor is an adult who received the AZD1222 COVID-19 vaccine. The CDR3 region has the sequence CASSYDGEQFF. The nucleotide sequence is TGTGCCAGCAGTTATGATGGGGAGCAGTTCTTC.